The next 22 T cell receptor beta chains were all read from a single sample in a study of resident and recirculating memory T cells in vitiligo. Assay: immunoSEQ multiplex PCR; the TCRdb copy retains only in-frame clones and omits some. The table includes 65,000 to 80,000 clones, about 91% detected once. Sequenced material: blood. These receptors were collected from a male donor with vitiligo.

The chain links TRBV5-1 to TRBJ2-5; D is possibly TRBD2 (5 bases). The CDR3 is 14 residues long. CDR1 is SGHRS, CDR2 YFSETQ, per germline. Trimming shortened V by 1 base and J by 4 bases, and 11 bases separated the two germline ends. The CDR3 loop is CASSLYRGSETQYF. Written as DNA, the CDR3 is TGCGCCAGCAGCTTGTATAGAGGGTCAGAGACCCAGTACTTC.

The chain couples TRBV9 to TRBJ2-3; D may be TRBD2 (7 bases). This CDR3 has 14 amino acids. With 4 bases removed from V and 4 bases from J, the gap between germline ends came to 13 bases. In germline, CDR1 is SGDLS, CDR2 YYNGEE. The CDR3 reads CASSPWGGPDTQYF. DNA for the CDR3: TGTGCCAGCAGCCCGTGGGGGGGCCCAGATACGCAGTATTTT. Combining the CDR3 with reference TRBV9 and TRBJ2-3 gives the whole variable domain DSGVTQTPKHLITATGQRVTLRCSPRSGDLSVYWYQQSLDQGLQFLIQYYNGEERAKGNILERFSAQQFPDLHSELNLSSLELGDSALYFCASSPWGGPDTQYFGPGTRLTVL.

The chain employs TRBV29-1 and TRBJ2-3; 7 bases fit TRBD2. The CDR3 has 13 amino acids. The J segment lost 3 bases and the V segment lost 4 bases, leaving 4 bases of the junction unmatched. Per the germline V gene, CDR1 is SQVTM and CDR2 is ANQGSEA. The CDR3 sequence is CSVGGGRTDTQYF. CDR3 coding DNA: TGCAGCGTTGGGGGCGGGAGAACAGATACGCAGTATTTT.

This chain links TRBV5-6 with TRBJ2-5; 10 nucleotides align to TRBD2. Losses at the gene ends were 3 bases for V and 1 base for J; bases not matched to a gene: 3. This CDR3 is 15 amino acids long. Per germline, CDR1 SGHDT and CDR2 YYEEEE. The CDR3 nucleotides are TGTGCCAGCAGCTGGCCTAGCGGGAGCCAAGAGACCCAGTACTTC. Protein sequence: CASSWPSGSQETQYF.

The rearrangement uses TRBV13 and TRBJ2-7, with D uncertain. V was trimmed by 3 bases and J by 0 bases, leaving 9 bases between them. The CDR3 loop spans 14 amino acids. Germline V gene lookup returns CDR1 PRHDT and CDR2 FYEKMQ (reference sequence). CDR3 in amino acids: CASSFFGISYEQYF. The CDR3 nucleotides read TGTGCCAGCAGCTTTTTTGGCATCTCCTACGAGCAGTACTTC.

This chain joins TRBV18 and TRBJ2-7, with D unresolved. Germline CDR1 is KGHSH and CDR2 is LQKENI. The CDR3 length is 13 residues. V was pared by 6 bases and J by 6 bases, with 15 bases between. The CDR3 protein is CASSYGSNSEQYF. In DNA form, the CDR3 reads TGTGCCAGCTCCTACGGATCAAACAGCGAGCAGTACTTC.

The chain combines TRBV6-5 with TRBJ2-1; possible D gene TRBD2, 6 bases. This CDR3 has 15 residues. Germline V gives CDR1 MNHEY, CDR2 SVGAGI. V shed 6 bases and J shed 0 bases, with 12 bases lying between them. Here the CDR3 DNA reads TGTGCCAGCAGCCGGACTATCAGCTCCTACAATGAGCAGTTCTTC. It translates to CASSRTISSYNEQFF.

This clone occurred once. V and J are TRBV5-1 and TRBJ2-2; 10 bases map to TRBD2. The CDR3 is 19 residues long. CDR1 is SGHRS and CDR2 is YFSETQ in the germline V gene. V lost 6 bases and J lost 0; bases outside the gene matches: 14. Here the CDR3 reads CASIPGASGRRANTGELFF. The CDR3 nucleotides are TGCGCCAGCATCCCGGGGGCTAGCGGGAGACGGGCGAACACCGGGGAGCTGTTTTTT.

The sample holds one count of this clone. This chain connects TRBV5-5 to TRBJ2-5; weak D call: TRBD2 (5 bases). Trimming took off 2 bases at V and 5 bases at J, with 16 bases between the two ends. CDR3 length: 15 amino acids. In germline, CDR1 is SGHKS, CDR2 YYEKEE (reference sequence). For the CDR3, the DNA is TGTGCCAGCAGCTTAATCCTGACGGAGGAGGAGACCCAGTACTTC. It is translated as CASSLILTEEETQYF. Full variable domain (remainder filled in from reference TRBV5-5 and TRBJ2-5): DAGVTQSPTHLIKTRGQQVTLRCSPISGHKSVSWYQQVLGQGPQFIFQYYEKEERGRGNFPDRFSARQFPNYSSELNVNALLLGDSALYLCASSLILTEEETQYFGPGTRLLVL.

There are a few counts of this clone. The V and J genes are TRBV7-9 and TRBJ1-1, with 9 positions matching TRBD1. Trimming cost V 5 bases and J 5 bases; bases outside gene matches: 12. The CDR3 runs to 16 residues. Germline V gives CDR1 SEHNR, CDR2 FQNEAQ (reference sequence). CDR3 sequence (DNA): TGTGCCAGCAGCGCCCTGGGACAGGGAACCAGGACTGAAGCTTTCTTT. Its translation is CASSALGQGTRTEAFF.

The V gene is TRBV5-6, the J gene TRBJ1-2; weak D call: TRBD1 (5 bases). With 4 bases removed from V and 5 bases from J, the gap between germline ends came to 15 bases. This CDR3 has 14 residues. CDR1 is SGHDT and CDR2 is YYEEEE in the germline V gene. The CDR3 DNA reads as TGTGCCAGCAGCAATTGGGGGGGAGCATATGGCTACACCTTC. It codes for CASSNWGGAYGYTF.

The chain uses TRBV6-1 and TRBJ2-5, with 11 bases aligning to TRBD2. The CDR3 is made up of 14 amino acids. The J segment lost 5 bases and the V segment lost 6 bases, leaving 5 bases of the junction unmatched. Germline CDR1 and CDR2: MNHNS and SASEGT. The CDR3 is CASRVAGGRETQYF. CDR3 in DNA: TGTGCCAGCAGAGTAGCGGGAGGGAGGGAGACCCAGTACTTC.

The rearrangement links TRBV18 to TRBJ2-4; unclear D gene. This CDR3 contains 13 residues. With 3 bases removed from V and 6 bases from J, the gap between germline ends came to 9 bases. The germline V gene encodes CDR1 KGHSH and CDR2 LQKENI. The CDR3 is CASSPPSGNIQYF. Here the CDR3 DNA reads TGTGCCAGCTCACCCCCTTCAGGAAACATTCAGTACTTC.

The chain recombines TRBV5-5 with TRBJ2-7; D perhaps matches TRBD1 (5 bases). Trimming took 0 bases from V and 3 from J, leaving 7 bases between them. This CDR3 region has 13 residues. The germline V gene has CDR1 SGHKS and CDR2 YYEKEE (reference sequence). CDR3 amino acids: CASSLGQRYEQYF. CDR3 DNA sequence: TGTGCCAGCAGCTTGGGACAGCGCTACGAGCAGTACTTC.

The V and J genes are TRBV14 and TRBJ2-1, with 12 bases lining up with TRBD2. Germline loops: CDR1 SGHDN, CDR2 FVKESK. The ends lost 2 bases at V and 9 bases at J; junction bases unmatched: 5. The length of the CDR3 is 15 residues. This CDR3 reads CASSQTSGRFGEQFF. The CDR3 nucleotides read TGTGCCAGCAGCCAAACTAGCGGGAGGTTCGGTGAGCAGTTCTTC. Looking up the rest from reference TRBV14 and TRBJ2-1 gives the full variable domain: EAGVTQFPSHSVIEKGQTVTLRCDPISGHDNLYWYRRVMGKEIKFLLHFVKESKQDESGMPNNRFLAERTGGTYSTLKVQPAELEDSGVYFCASSQTSGRFGEQFFGPGTRLTVL.

In regard to this clone: The identical CDR3 is also encoded by other nucleotide sequences in the sample. The chain combines TRBV9 with TRBJ2-3, with 11 bases that match TRBD2. This CDR3 has 16 amino acids. J lost 1 base, V lost 0 bases, and 1 base had no gene match. CDR1 is SGDLS and CDR2 is YYNGEE in the germline V gene. The CDR3 DNA is TGTGCCAGCAGCGTAGGGACTAGCGGGCGCACAGATACGCAGTATTTT. Its protein product is CASSVGTSGRTDTQYF.

The chain's CDR3 is CASSSLGSGSSDEQYF. In nucleotides, the CDR3 is TGTGCCAGCAGTTCCCTTGGGAGCGGGAGTAGCGACGAGCAGTACTTC. The chain has TRBV27 and TRBJ2-7; 8 nucleotides align to TRBD2. V shed 4 bases, J shed 5 bases, and the junction held 13 bases outside the gene matches. CDR1 and CDR2 from the germline V gene are MNHEY and SMNVEV (reference sequence). The CDR3 has 16 residues.

This clone was observed a handful of times. The genes are TRBV30 and TRBJ1-2; D is possibly TRBD1 (6 bases). Trimming took off 6 bases at V and 1 base at J, with 12 bases between the two ends. There are 13 residues in the CDR3. From germline, CDR1 is GTSNPN and CDR2 SVGIG (reference sequence). The CDR3 reads CACTGTFNYGYTF. CDR3 DNA: TGTGCCTGCACTGGGACATTTAACTATGGCTACACCTTC.

The V gene is TRBV19, the J gene TRBJ1-3, with D possibly matching TRBD1 (5 bases). The CDR3 spans 15 residues. Per the germline V gene, CDR1 is LNHDA and CDR2 is SQIVND (reference sequence). V lost 0 bases, J lost 2 bases, and 8 bases lay in between. This CDR3 reads CASSIDGGTGNTIYF. As DNA, the CDR3 is TGTGCCAGTAGTATAGACGGGGGAACTGGAAACACCATATATTTT.

The V and J genes are TRBV6-5 and TRBJ1-2; D uncertain. CDR3 size: 13 residues. Trimming pared 2 bases from V and 6 bases from J, leaving 10 bases between. The germline gives CDR1 MNHEY, CDR2 SVGAGI. The CDR3 reads CASSYMRDDGYTF. The CDR3 nucleotides are TGTGCCAGCAGTTACATGAGGGATGATGGCTACACCTTC.

This chain joins TRBV15 and TRBJ2-1, with 12 bases that match TRBD1. The V segment lost 5 bases and the J segment 7 bases; nucleotides outside the gene matches: 12. The V gene's germline CDR1 is LNHNV and CDR2 YYDKDF (reference sequence). The CDR3 is 17 residues long. DNA for the CDR3: TGTGCCACCAGCGGGGAAGGGGACAGGGGGCGTTGGAATGAGCAGTTCTTC. Translating gives CATSGEGDRGRWNEQFF.

The V call is TRBV11-3, the J call TRBJ2-7; TRBD1 agrees at 10 bases. The junction had 8 bases not matched to a gene; V was cut back by 5 bases and J by 4 bases. Germline V gives CDR1 SGHNT, CDR2 YENEEA. The CDR3 covers 15 residues. CDR3 region: CASSPGQGSLYEQYF. The CDR3 DNA sequence: TGTGCCAGCAGCCCGGGACAGGGGTCCTTATACGAGCAGTACTTC.